Detailed here is one TCR beta chain. Which antigen it targets is not known. One base away there is no much larger clone; base qualities are not given. Enrolling through a virtual design, the prospective study's participants ranged in age from roughly 18 to 90 years and lived across 24 United States geographic areas. In the prospective study, cohorts were assigned on the basis of participant-reported clinical history obtained from a screening survey and a study questionnaire. In the prospective study, mobile phlebotomists collected whole blood, serum and a nasopharyngeal or oropharyngeal swab from each participant. Over a 2-month period, participants in the prospective study had the option of providing additional blood draws and questionnaires. Prospective study blood samples were shipped either frozen or at room temperature before DNA extraction. This record belongs to a study of blood T cell repertoires in COVID-19 (dated by TCRdb to between 2020 and 2021). Background for the entire study: Samples covering the acute and convalescent phases of COVID-19 were provided by collaborators in the United States, Italy and Spain. The prospective study material was composed of cDNA or gDNA derived from T cells, B-cell-depleted T cells, or PBMCs. Subjects who had been exposed to COVID-19, were actively infected with it, or had recovered from it provided the deeply sampled blood TCRbeta repertoires that made up the dataset. The repertoires were made available in a free public database intended to serve as a resource for research on the immune response to SARS-CoV-2. The samples were drawn from the first 160 participants of the ongoing ImmuneRACE study and from 1,254 subjects provided by 6 global collaborators. Nearly every sample came with metadata listing a de-identified subject ID, COVID-19 status, age in years and sex. HLA class I and class II types, where available, came from metadata supplied by the sample provider rather than from assay-based typing. Results and caveats for the whole study, not just this receptor: How much clinical and demographic metadata was included differed by source and by participant, and the metadata was provided uncurated.

Reading from cysteine to phenylalanine, the CDR3 counts 17 amino acids. Just CDR3 DNA is preserved here, 51 bases in frame from base 1. Here V drops 2 bases and J drops 4 bases, and the junction holds 12 bases not matched to any gene. CDR1 and CDR2 (SGHNT, YYREEE) derive from the germline V gene (reference sequence). TCRbeta CDR3 regions were amplified from genomic DNA by means of the immunoSEQ Assay, a bias-controlled multiplex PCR. The study's processing was this. The number of nucleated cells in each sample was estimated from the amplification of reference gene primers within the assay. To quantify the absolute abundance of each unique TCRbeta CDR3 rearrangement, sequence reads were collapsed and filtered. For each sample, productive Simpson clonality was calculated as the square root of Simpson's diversity index across productive rearrangements. TCRdb's version of the immuneACCESS table is confined to in-frame rearrangements and falls short of the full clone set. An unresolved V gene accounts for under half of the shortfall where checked; the remainder is of unknown origin. V, J and clone size derive from that table, while D and trimming were established from the DNA sequence. Across this sample there are roughly 230,000 clones, with about nine tenths seen only once. The ten largest clones capture around 4% of the sample.

This clonotype originated in a woman aged 25 to 39 with acute COVID-19. Sample: PBMCs or T cells enriched from blood (not recorded which). The receptor chain draws on TRBV5-4 and TRBJ1-1, with 9 junctional bases fitting TRBD1. DNA sequence: TGTGCCAGCAGCTTATATGCCGGGACAGGGATTGGCACTGAAGCTTTCTTT. This yields the protein CASSLYAGTGIGTEAFF.